This record concerns one TCR beta chain sequence. The sample is drawn from a study of long-term antiretroviral therapy in people with HIV. The authors ran the immunoSEQ assay, v3.0, at survey level. Here immunoSEQ multiplex PCR was the method, and the copy in TCRdb shows in-frame clones only, minus some. The table has about 33,000 clones, over 70% seen once. The clonotype was recovered from a woman aged 45-65 years with HIV. Material: unsorted PBMCs, obtained 3.1 years after starting antiretroviral therapy.

In DNA, the CDR3 is TGTGCCAGCAACCGACAGGGGCACGAGCAGTACGTC. Encoded protein: CASNRQGHEQYV. J is TRBJ2-7 and V is TRBV2; TRBD1 aligns across 8 bases. Per germline, CDR1 SNHLY and CDR2 FYNNEI. The length of the CDR3 is 12 residues. With V trimmed by 7 bases and J by 5 bases, 4 bases remained unmatched.